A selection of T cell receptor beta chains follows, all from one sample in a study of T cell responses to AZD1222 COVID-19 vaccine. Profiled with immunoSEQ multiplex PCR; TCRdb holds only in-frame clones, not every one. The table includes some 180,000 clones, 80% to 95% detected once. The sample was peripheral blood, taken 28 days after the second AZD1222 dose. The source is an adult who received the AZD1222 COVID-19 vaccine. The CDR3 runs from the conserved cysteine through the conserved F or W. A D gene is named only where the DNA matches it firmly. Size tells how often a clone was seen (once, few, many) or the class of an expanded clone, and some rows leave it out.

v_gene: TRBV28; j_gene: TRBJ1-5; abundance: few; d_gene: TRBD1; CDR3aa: CASSLGVGQISNQPQHF; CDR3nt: TGTGCCAGCAGTTTAGGGGTGGGACAGATTAGCAATCAGCCCCAGCATTTT
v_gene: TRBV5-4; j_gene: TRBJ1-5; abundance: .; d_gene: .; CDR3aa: CASSSSFNQPQHF; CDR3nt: TGTGCCAGCAGCTCCAGTTTCAATCAGCCCCAGCATTTT
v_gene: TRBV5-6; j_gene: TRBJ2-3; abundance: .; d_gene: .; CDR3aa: CASSLYDFGDTQYF; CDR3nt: TGTGCCAGCAGCTTGTATGATTTTGGGGATACGCAGTATTTT
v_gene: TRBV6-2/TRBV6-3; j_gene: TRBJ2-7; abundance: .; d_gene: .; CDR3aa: CASIPQGIGSYEQYF; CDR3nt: TGTGCCAGCATCCCACAGGGTATTGGATCCTACGAGCAGTACTTC
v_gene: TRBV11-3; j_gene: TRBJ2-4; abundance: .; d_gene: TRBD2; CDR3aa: CASSLGGREAKNIQYF; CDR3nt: TGTGCCAGCAGCTTAGGAGGGAGGGAAGCCAAAAACATTCAGTACTTC
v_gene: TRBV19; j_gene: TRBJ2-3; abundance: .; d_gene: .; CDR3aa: CASSTGAEPDTQYF; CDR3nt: TGTGCCAGTAGTACCGGGGCCGAACCAGATACGCAGTATTTT
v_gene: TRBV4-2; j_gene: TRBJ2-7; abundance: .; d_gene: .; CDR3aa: CASSQEYEQYF; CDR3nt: TGTGCCAGCAGCCAAGAGTACGAGCAGTACTTC
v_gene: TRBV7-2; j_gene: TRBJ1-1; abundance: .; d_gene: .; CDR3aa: CASQPTGNANTEAFF; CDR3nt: TGTGCCAGCCAACCAACAGGGAATGCGAACACTGAAGCTTTCTTT
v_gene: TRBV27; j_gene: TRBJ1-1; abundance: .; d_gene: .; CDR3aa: CASIRRAGASTEAFF; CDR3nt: TGTGCCAGCATCAGGCGTGCGGGGGCGAGCACTGAAGCTTTCTTT
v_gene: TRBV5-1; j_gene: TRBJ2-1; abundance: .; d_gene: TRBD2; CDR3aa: CASSYVAGVSNEQFF; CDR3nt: TGCGCCAGCAGCTATGTAGCGGGAGTGTCAAATGAGCAGTTCTTC
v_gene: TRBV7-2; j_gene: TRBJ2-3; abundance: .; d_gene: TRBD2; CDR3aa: CASSFLAGATDTQYF; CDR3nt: TGTGCCAGCAGCTTTCTAGCGGGAGCCACAGATACGCAGTATTTT
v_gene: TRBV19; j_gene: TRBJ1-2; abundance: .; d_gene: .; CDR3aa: CASSPTTGAYGYTF; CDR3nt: TGTGCCAGTAGCCCGACGACAGGCGCCTATGGCTACACCTTC
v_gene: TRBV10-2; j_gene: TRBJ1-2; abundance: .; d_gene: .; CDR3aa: CASSESGYGYTF; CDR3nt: TGCGCCAGCAGTGAGTCAGGGTATGGCTACACCTTC
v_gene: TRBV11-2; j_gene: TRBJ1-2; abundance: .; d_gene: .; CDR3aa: CASSLNRIKELDYGYTF; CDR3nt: TGTGCCAGCAGCTTAAATAGGATAAAGGAGTTAGACTATGGCTACACCTTC
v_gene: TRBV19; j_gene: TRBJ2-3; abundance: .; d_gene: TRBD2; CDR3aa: CASSIRREADTQYF; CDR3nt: TGTGCCAGTAGTATTAGGCGGGAGGCAGATACGCAGTATTTT
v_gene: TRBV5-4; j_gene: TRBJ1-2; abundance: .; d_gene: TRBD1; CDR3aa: CASSSSPGTGGNYGYTF; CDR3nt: TGTGCCAGCAGCTCCTCCCCCGGGACAGGGGGGAACTATGGCTACACCTTC
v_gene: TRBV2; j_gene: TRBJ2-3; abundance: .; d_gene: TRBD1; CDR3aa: CASNRQGAWDTQYF; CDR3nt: TGTGCCAGCAACAGACAGGGGGCGTGGGATACGCAGTATTTT
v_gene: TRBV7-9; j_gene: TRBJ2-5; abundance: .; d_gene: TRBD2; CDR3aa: CASSLAGVGIFSETQYF; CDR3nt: TGTGCCAGCAGCCTAGCGGGAGTGGGCATTTTCAGCGAGACCCAGTACTTC
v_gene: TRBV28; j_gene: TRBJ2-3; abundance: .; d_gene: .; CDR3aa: CASSVDSTDTQYF; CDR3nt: TGTGCCAGCAGCGTTGACAGCACAGATACGCAGTATTTT
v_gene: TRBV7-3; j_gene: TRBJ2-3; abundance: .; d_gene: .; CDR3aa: CASSSPPETDTQYF; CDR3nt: TGTGCCAGCAGCTCCCCACCCGAAACTGATACGCAGTATTTT
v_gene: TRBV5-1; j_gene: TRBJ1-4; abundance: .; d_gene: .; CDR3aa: CASSEGSQTNEKLFF; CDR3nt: TGCGCCAGCAGTGAAGGGAGTCAGACTAATGAAAAACTGTTTTTT
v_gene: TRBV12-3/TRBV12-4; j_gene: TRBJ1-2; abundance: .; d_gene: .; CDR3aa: CASSFPGGYGYTF; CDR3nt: TGTGCCAGCAGTTTTCCCGGGGGCTATGGCTACACCTTC
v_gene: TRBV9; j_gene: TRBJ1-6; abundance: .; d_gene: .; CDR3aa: CASSAYSSYNSPLHF; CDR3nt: TGTGCCAGCAGCGCCTATAGCTCCTATAATTCACCCCTCCACTTT
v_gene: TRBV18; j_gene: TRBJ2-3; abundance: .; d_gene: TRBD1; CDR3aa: CASSLQTGKWDTQYF; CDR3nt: TGTGCCAGCTCACTACAGACAGGGAAGTGGGATACGCAGTATTTT
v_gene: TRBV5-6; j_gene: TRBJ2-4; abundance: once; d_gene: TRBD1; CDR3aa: CASSFPAGTVAENIQYF; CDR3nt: TGTGCCAGCAGCTTTCCCGCCGGGACAGTTGCCGAAAACATTCAGTACTTC
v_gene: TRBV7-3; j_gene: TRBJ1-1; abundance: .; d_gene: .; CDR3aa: CASSLWGNTEAFF; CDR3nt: TGTGCCAGCAGCTTATGGGGGAACACTGAAGCTTTCTTT
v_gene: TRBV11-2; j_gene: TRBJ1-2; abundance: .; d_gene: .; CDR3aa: CASSLSSDRRGRGYTF; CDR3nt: TGTGCCAGCAGCTTAAGTTCCGACCGACGGGGGCGAGGCTACACCTTC
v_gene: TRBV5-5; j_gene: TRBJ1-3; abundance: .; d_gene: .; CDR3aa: CASSLGGTGNTIYF; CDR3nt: TGTGCCAGCAGCTTGGGTGGGACAGGAAACACCATATATTTT